This is a list of T cell receptor beta chains from one sample in a study of T cell repertoires and HLA-DP antigens. Using immunoSEQ multiplex PCR, the repertoire was profiled, and TCRdb retains in-frame clones only, with some absent. The sample comprises some 89,000 clones, 86% of which are singletons, and about 1.7% rests with the top ten. These TCRs are of unknown antigen specificity. The sample taken for sequencing was CD4+ T cells from PBMCs. The receptor source for this set is a man aged 50-60 years in good health and CMV-seronegative. The CDR3 runs from the conserved cysteine through the conserved F or W. A D gene is named only where the DNA matches it firmly. Rows may omit the clone size; those that give it use once, few, many or a size class.

d_call,j_call,v_call,clone_size,cdr3_aa,cdr3_nt
TRBD2,TRBJ2-5,TRBV6-1,few,CASMVAGIVETQYF,TGTGCCAGCATGGTAGCGGGCATTGTTGAGACCCAGTACTTC
-,TRBJ1-1,TRBV6-1,once,CASSEAAGVVREGTEAFF,TGTGCCAGCAGTGAAGCGGCCGGCGTAGTCAGGGAGGGGACTGAAGCTTTCTTT
-,TRBJ2-2,TRBV4-1,once,CASSPAGRLANTGELFF,TGCGCCAGCAGCCCCGCCGGTAGACTCGCGAACACCGGGGAGCTGTTTTTT
-,TRBJ1-5,TRBV7-9,-,CASSFGRGGGNQPQHF,TGTGCCAGCAGCTTTGGGAGGGGTGGTGGCAATCAGCCCCAGCATTTT
TRBD2,TRBJ2-7,TRBV5-1,few,CASSLGTSDAYEQYF,TGCGCCAGCAGCTTGGGGACTAGCGATGCCTACGAGCAGTACTTC
-,TRBJ2-1,TRBV7-9,-,CASSKDTNEQFF,TGTGCCAGCAGCAAGGACACAAATGAGCAGTTCTTC
-,TRBJ1-6,TRBV11-2,-,CASSQVQGSWSPLHF,TGTGCCAGCAGTCAAGTCCAGGGTTCTTGGTCACCCCTCCACTTT
-,TRBJ2-1,TRBV4-3,-,CASSQERLASNEQFF,TGCGCCAGCAGCCAAGAGCGTCTAGCGAGCAATGAGCAGTTCTTC
-,TRBJ1-3,TRBV27,-,CASAPGVGGNTIYF,TGTGCCAGCGCCCCCGGGGTAGGCGGAAACACCATATATTTT
-,TRBJ2-1,TRBV6-6,-,CASNAPTYNEQFF,TGTGCCAGCAATGCCCCAACCTACAATGAGCAGTTCTTC
TRBD1,TRBJ1-4,TRBV14,-,CASSLGQLNEKLFF,TGTGCCAGCAGCCTGGGACAGCTTAATGAAAAACTGTTTTTT
-,TRBJ2-7,TRBV5-1,-,CASSFSDTSYEQYF,TGCGCCAGCAGCTTTAGTGACACCTCCTACGAGCAGTACTTC
-,TRBJ2-5,TRBV10-3,-,CAISEPGPQETQYF,TGTGCCATCAGTGAACCAGGGCCCCAAGAGACCCAGTACTTC
-,TRBJ2-1,TRBV27,-,CASSIYGYGSYNEQFF,TGTGCCAGCAGTATTTACGGGTACGGCTCCTACAATGAGCAGTTCTTC
-,TRBJ2-7,TRBV15,-,CATSRDLPSTYEQYF,TGTGCCACCAGCAGAGATCTCCCCAGCACCTACGAGCAGTACTTC
-,TRBJ1-1,TRBV7-2,-,CASSARVPQQGVGTEAFF,TGTGCCAGCAGCGCAAGGGTCCCACAGCAGGGAGTGGGCACTGAAGCTTTCTTT
-,TRBJ2-5,TRBV19,-,CASSISPLQETQYF,TGTGCCAGTAGTATATCCCCCCTCCAAGAGACCCAGTACTTC
-,TRBJ2-1,TRBV29-1,-,CSARTVNEQFF,TGCAGCGCCCGGACAGTCAATGAGCAGTTCTTC
-,TRBJ1-1,TRBV18,-,CASSPSATEAFF,TGTGCCAGCTCACCTTCTGCAACAGAAGCTTTCTTT
-,TRBJ1-1,TRBV30,-,CAWKAGIHTEAFF,TGTGCCTGGAAAGCAGGGATCCACACTGAAGCTTTCTTT
TRBD1,TRBJ1-1,TRBV29-1,-,CSVEAGLRGLDTEAFF,TGCAGCGTTGAGGCAGGGTTGAGGGGGCTGGACACTGAAGCTTTCTTT
-,TRBJ1-3,TRBV7-9,once,CASSLRSIFGNTIYF,TGTGCCAGCAGCTTAAGATCCATTTTTGGAAACACCATATATTTT
TRBD1,TRBJ1-6,TRBV9,-,CASSVGGQVINSPLHF,TGTGCCAGCAGCGTCGGGGGACAGGTTATTAATTCACCCCTCCACTTT
-,TRBJ2-6,TRBV29-1,-,CSVEEAGDLSSGANVLTF,TGCAGCGTTGAAGAGGCTGGGGACCTCTCCTCTGGGGCCAACGTCCTGACTTTC
TRBD1,TRBJ1-1,TRBV7-9,-,CASSRGQEENEAFF,TGTGCCAGCAGCCGGGGACAGGAAGAAAATGAAGCTTTCTTT
TRBD2,TRBJ2-1,TRBV12-5,-,CASGLTLAGGYEQFF,TGTGCTAGTGGTTTGACCTTAGCGGGAGGTTATGAGCAGTTCTTC
-,TRBJ1-2,TRBV11-2,-,CASSYREGYGYTF,TGTGCCAGCAGCTACAGGGAGGGCTATGGCTACACCTTC
-,TRBJ2-7,TRBV5-6,-,CASSNRAPYEQYF,TGTGCCAGCAGCAACAGGGCGCCCTACGAGCAGTACTTC
TRBD1,TRBJ2-7,TRBV28,-,CASSSIDREGGQYF,TGTGCCAGCAGTAGTATAGACAGGGAAGGGGGGCAGTACTTC
TRBD2,TRBJ2-7,TRBV5-1,-,CASSLGTSGIYEQYF,TGCGCCAGCAGCTTGGGGACTAGCGGGATCTACGAGCAGTACTTC
TRBD1,TRBJ2-5,TRBV5-1,-,CASNPSQGAGETQYF,TGCGCCAGCAACCCGTCACAGGGGGCGGGAGAGACCCAGTACTTC
TRBD1,TRBJ2-3,TRBV7-3,-,CASSGTGVTDTQYF,TGTGCCAGCAGCGGAACAGGGGTGACAGATACGCAGTATTTT
TRBD1,TRBJ1-1,TRBV9,-,CASSVGTGGAGTEAFF,TGTGCCAGCAGCGTGGGGACAGGGGGCGCAGGCACTGAAGCTTTCTTT
-,TRBJ1-6,TRBV6-5,-,CASSYGFDSPLHF,TGTGCCAGCAGTTACGGGTTCGATTCACCCCTCCACTTT
-,TRBJ1-2,TRBV14,-,CASSHGRGGYTF,TGTGCCAGCAGCCATGGACGAGGGGGCTACACCTTC
-,TRBJ2-2,TRBV4-1,-,CASSQNPRAGTGELFF,TGCGCCAGCAGCCAAAACCCCAGGGCGGGTACCGGGGAGCTGTTTTTT
-,TRBJ2-5,TRBV6-5,-,CASSYGGSGQETQYF,TGTGCCAGCAGTTATGGGGGCTCGGGACAAGAGACCCAGTACTTC
-,TRBJ1-3,TRBV11-3,-,CASSPSPSRTAGNTIYF,TGTGCCAGCAGCCCCAGCCCCTCAAGGACGGCTGGAAACACCATATATTTT
-,TRBJ1-6,TRBV4-3,-,CASSQESEVMNSPLHF,TGCGCCAGCAGCCAAGAGAGCGAGGTTATGAACTCACCCCTCCACTTT
TRBD1,TRBJ1-1,TRBV6-1,once,CASRGTVNTEAFF,TGTGCCAGCAGAGGGACAGTGAACACTGAAGCTTTCTTT
-,TRBJ2-1,TRBV29-1,-,CSVMGFRLDNEQFF,TGCAGCGTCATGGGCTTCCGTTTGGACAATGAGCAGTTCTTC
TRBD2,TRBJ2-2,TRBV7-6,-,CASSQAGGQTGELFF,TGTGCCAGCAGCCAAGCGGGGGGGCAAACCGGGGAGCTGTTTTTT
TRBD1,TRBJ1-6,TRBV5-1,-,CASSPTTGGNSPLHF,TGCGCCAGCAGCCCTACTACAGGGGGGAATTCACCCCTCCACTTT
-,TRBJ2-1,TRBV4-3,-,CASSSGRGWEQFF,TGCGCCAGCAGTTCCGGACGGGGTTGGGAGCAGTTCTTC
-,TRBJ1-2,TRBV11-2,once,CASSLGQVRNYGYTF,TGTGCCAGCAGCTTAGGACAGGTTCGGAACTATGGCTACACCTTC
-,TRBJ1-2,TRBV5-1,-,CASSSTGTSYGYTF,TGCGCCAGCAGCTCAACCGGGACCTCCTATGGCTACACCTTC
-,TRBJ2-1,TRBV9,-,CASSVAINEQFF,TGTGCCAGCAGCGTAGCCATCAATGAGCAGTTCTTC
TRBD1,TRBJ1-2,TRBV6-5,once,CASSYEGDSYGYTF,TGTGCCAGCAGTTACGAGGGGGACAGCTATGGCTACACCTTC
-,TRBJ2-3,TRBV10-1,-,CASSESGRADTQYF,TGCGCCAGCAGTGAGTCGGGAAGGGCAGATACGCAGTATTTT